The 10 T cell receptor beta chains given below trace back to one sample, sequenced in a study of T cells after posttransplantation cyclophosphamide. This table comes from immunoSEQ multiplex PCR, and its TCRdb copy is limited to in-frame clones, with some not included. This repertoire holds about 34,000 clones, and none appear only once. The sequenced sample was PBMCs. The receptors were gathered from a woman aged 50 to 60 in good health and a related stem cell transplant donor.

This clone was recorded at least ten times. The genes are TRBV15 and TRBJ1-1, with a tentative D call TRBD1 (5 bases). V was clipped by 1 base and J by 4 bases, with 10 bases between them. Germline CDR1 and CDR2: LNHNV and YYDKDF (reference sequence). The CDR3 spans 14 residues. This chain's CDR3 is CATSRGGRGTEAFF. The CDR3 nucleotides read TGTGCCACCAGCAGAGGGGGTAGGGGCACTGAAGCTTTCTTT.

This clone was seen at least ten times. The V call is TRBV4-1, the J call TRBJ1-4; TRBD1 matches at 8 bases. Trimming removed 5 bases from V and 8 bases from J; junction bases left unmatched: 7. The CDR3 contains 14 residues. Germline CDR1 reads MGHRA; CDR2 reads YSYEKL. CDR3 DNA: TGCGCCAGCAGCAATCCGACAGGGGAGGAAAAACTGTTTTTT. It encodes CASSNPTGEEKLFF.

This clone has at least ten counts. This rearrangement joins TRBV5-1 to TRBJ1-2; D remains ambiguous. Germline values: CDR1 SGHRS, CDR2 YFSETQ. This CDR3 contains 14 residues. Trimming removed 4 bases from V and 2 bases from J, with 12 bases in between. The CDR3 coding sequence is TGCGCCAGCAGCCCACCGGTAGGGAACTATGGCTACACCTTC. Its translation: CASSPPVGNYGYTF. Together with reference TRBV5-1 and TRBJ1-2, the CDR3 gives the full variable domain: KAGVTQTPRYLIKTRGQQVTLSCSPISGHRSVSWYQQTPGQGLQFLFEYFSETQRNKGNFPGRFSGRQFSNSRSEMNVSTLELGDSALYLCASSPPVGNYGYTFGSGTRLTVV.

Ten or more counts support this clone. The chain carries TRBV24-1 and TRBJ2-2, with 7 positions matching TRBD2. Germline V gene data show CDR1 as KGHDR and CDR2 as SFDVKD. The V segment lost 5 bases and the J segment 6 bases; nucleotides outside the gene matches: 11. The CDR3 is 16 amino acids. CDR3 sequence: CATSASQRDKSGELFF. The CDR3 nucleotides are TGTGCCACCAGTGCCTCCCAGCGGGATAAGTCCGGGGAGCTGTTTTTT.

This clone was recorded at least ten times. V gene TRBV6-5 combines with J gene TRBJ1-1; 7 bases agree with TRBD1. This CDR3 has 14 residues. V gave up 6 bases and J gave up 6 bases; unmatched junction bases: 10. Germline CDR1 MNHEY, CDR2 SVGAGI. The CDR3 sequence: CASRTTGLGAEAFF. The CDR3 DNA reads TGTGCCAGCAGAACGACAGGGCTGGGTGCTGAAGCTTTCTTT.

This clone appeared a few times. This chain uses TRBV12-3 or TRBV12-4 with TRBJ1-2, with D perhaps TRBD1 (6 bases). V was trimmed by 5 bases and J by 3 bases, leaving 19 bases between them. This CDR3 contains 16 residues. The CDR3 nucleotides read TGTGCCAGCAGTCTTGCCGGGGCACAGGGACACTATGGCTACACCTTC. Residues: CASSLAGAQGHYGYTF.

This clone appeared many times. The rearrangement joins TRBV5-5 to TRBJ1-1, with a possible D match to TRBD1 (5 bases). Germline loops: CDR1 SGHKS, CDR2 YYEKEE (reference sequence). This CDR3 contains 12 residues. V lost 7 bases and J 1 base, leaving 8 bases between the germline ends. CDR3 DNA sequence: TGTGCCAGCGGGGCAGCGAACACTGAAGCTTTCTTT. Its protein is CASGAANTEAFF.

This clone was recorded at least ten times. CDR3 DNA sequence: TGCAGCGTTGACTCCGGACAGGGCTACGAGCAGTACTTC. This encodes CSVDSGQGYEQYF. V usage is TRBV29-1 and J usage is TRBJ2-7, with 8 positions matching TRBD1. CDR1 SQVTM and CDR2 ANQGSEA come from the germline V gene. This CDR3 comprises 13 residues. The trim removed 3 bases at V and 3 bases at J, leaving 4 bases unmatched.

V usage is TRBV12-3 or TRBV12-4 and J usage is TRBJ1-1; D possibly corresponds to TRBD1 (6 bases). Trimming removed 10 bases from V and 3 bases from J, with 12 bases in between. The CDR3 runs 12 residues. CDR3 sequence: CATSGDYTEAFF. The CDR3 nucleotides are TGTGCCACCTCAGGGGATTACACTGAAGCTTTCTTT.

This clone was counted ten times or more. The CDR3 nucleotides are TGTGCCAGCAGCCAAGATGGGCCAGGTTATCAGCCCCAGCATTTT. This gives the protein CASSQDGPGYQPQHF. The J gene is TRBJ1-5, the V gene TRBV4-2; D not resolved. This CDR3 is 15 amino acids long. In germline, CDR1 is LGHNA, CDR2 YNFKEQ. The V and J ends lost 0 bases and 5 bases respectively, with 11 bases between them.